This T cell receptor beta chain was obtained from a study of blood T cell repertoires in COVID-19. Original analysis: The assay estimated nucleated cells by amplifying reference gene primers. Clones were sequenced by immunoSEQ multiplex PCR, and TCRdb holds only the in-frame ones, with some missing. V, J and clone size derive from that table, while D and trimming were established from the DNA sequence. Here the sample spans 350,000 to 400,000 clones, around 87% being singletons. Participants' own reports of clinical history determined their cohort assignment. Cohort 3 recovered donors had two negative PCRs, clearance, or symptom resolution. The CDR3 contains 14 residues. Germline CDR1 MNHNY, CDR2 SVGAGI (reference sequence). V was clipped by 5 bases and J by 8 bases; unmatched bases: 9.

The sequenced sample consisted of PBMCs or T cells enriched from blood (not recorded which). The chain has TRBV6-6 and TRBJ1-2, with 9 bases matching TRBD1. This receptor was taken from a young man who had recovered from COVID-19. The CDR3 loop reads CASSEGQGGYGYTF. CDR3 DNA: TGTGCCAGCAGTGAGGGACAGGGCGGATACGGCTACACCTTC.